Listed below are T cell receptor beta chains from one sample, sequenced in a study of long-term antiretroviral therapy in people with HIV. Sequencing used immunoSEQ multiplex PCR; TCRdb keeps in-frame clones, though not all of them. The profile covers around 25,000 clones, with less than 85% appearing a single time and 8% to 9.5% taken by the ten largest. The sample consisted of unsorted PBMCs, taken 2.3 years after starting antiretroviral therapy. These receptors all come from a man in his forties with HIV. Both conserved end residues are part of each CDR3. The order of the fields is D gene, J gene, V gene, CDR3 protein, CDR3 DNA. The D gene is left open where the match is weak.

d_gene: NA; j_gene: TRBJ2-2; v_gene: TRBV5-6; CDR3aa: CASSLVRQPAGELFF; CDR3nt: TGTGCCAGCAGCTTGGTGAGACAACCGGCCGGGGAGCTGTTTTTT
d_gene: TRBD1; j_gene: TRBJ2-1; v_gene: TRBV7-6; CDR3aa: CASSPDRDEQFF; CDR3nt: TGTGCCAGCAGCCCGGACAGGGACGAGCAGTTCTTC
d_gene: NA; j_gene: TRBJ2-3; v_gene: TRBV29-1; CDR3aa: CSVAMDTQYF; CDR3nt: TGCAGCGTGGCGATGGATACGCAGTATTTT
d_gene: TRBD1; j_gene: TRBJ1-4; v_gene: TRBV12-5; CDR3aa: CASDSGTGFGKLFF; CDR3nt: TGTGCTAGTGATTCGGGGACAGGGTTCGGAAAACTGTTTTTT
d_gene: NA; j_gene: TRBJ1-2; v_gene: TRBV13; CDR3aa: CASSLRQGRNGYTF; CDR3nt: TGTGCCAGCAGCTTAAGGCAGGGGCGGAATGGCTACACCTTC
d_gene: TRBD1; j_gene: TRBJ1-4; v_gene: TRBV6-1; CDR3aa: CASSERAGGREKLFF; CDR3nt: TGTGCCAGCAGTGAAAGGGCAGGGGGTCGAGAAAAACTGTTTTTT
d_gene: TRBD1; j_gene: TRBJ2-4; v_gene: TRBV7-2; CDR3aa: CASSSEGTGENIQYF; CDR3nt: TGTGCCAGCAGCTCGGAAGGGACAGGGGAAAACATTCAGTACTTC
d_gene: TRBD1; j_gene: TRBJ1-1; v_gene: TRBV7-2; CDR3aa: CASSLGDRYMNTEAFF; CDR3nt: TGTGCCAGCAGCTTAGGGGACAGGTACATGAACACTGAAGCTTTCTTT
d_gene: NA; j_gene: TRBJ2-7; v_gene: TRBV6-1; CDR3aa: CASSELISRGRGEQYF; CDR3nt: TGTGCCAGCAGTGAACTCATTTCCAGGGGAAGAGGGGAGCAGTACTTC
d_gene: TRBD1; j_gene: TRBJ1-2; v_gene: TRBV5-6; CDR3aa: CASSPDRGLYYGYTF; CDR3nt: TGTGCCAGCAGCCCGGACAGGGGGCTCTACTATGGCTACACCTTC
d_gene: NA; j_gene: TRBJ1-5; v_gene: TRBV4-1; CDR3aa: CASSPVEHSNQPQHF; CDR3nt: TGCGCCAGCAGCCCAGTGGAACATAGCAATCAGCCCCAGCATTTT
d_gene: NA; j_gene: TRBJ2-7; v_gene: TRBV19; CDR3aa: CASSMGQGINEQYF; CDR3nt: TGTGCCAGTAGTATGGGCCAGGGGATTAACGAGCAGTACTTC